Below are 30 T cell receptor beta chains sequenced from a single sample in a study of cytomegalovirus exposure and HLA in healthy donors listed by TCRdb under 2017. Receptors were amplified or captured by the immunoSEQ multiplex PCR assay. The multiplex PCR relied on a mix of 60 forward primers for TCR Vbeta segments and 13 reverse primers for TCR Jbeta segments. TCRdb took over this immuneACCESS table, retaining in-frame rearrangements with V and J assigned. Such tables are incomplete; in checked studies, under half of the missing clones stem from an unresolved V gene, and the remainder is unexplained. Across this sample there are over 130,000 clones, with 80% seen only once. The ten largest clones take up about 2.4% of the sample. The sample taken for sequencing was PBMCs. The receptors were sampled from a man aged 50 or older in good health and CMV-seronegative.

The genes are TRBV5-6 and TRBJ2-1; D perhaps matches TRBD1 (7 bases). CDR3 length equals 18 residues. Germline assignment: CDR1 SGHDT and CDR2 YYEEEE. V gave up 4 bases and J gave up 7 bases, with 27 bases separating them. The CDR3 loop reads CASSLGAGQPLPLNEQFF. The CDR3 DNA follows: TGTGCCAGCAGCCTTGGGGCGGGACAGCCCCTACCTTTGAATGAGCAGTTCTTC.

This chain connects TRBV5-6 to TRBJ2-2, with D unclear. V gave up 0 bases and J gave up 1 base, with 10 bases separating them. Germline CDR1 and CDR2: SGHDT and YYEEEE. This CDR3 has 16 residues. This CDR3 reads CASSLAGSRNTGELFF. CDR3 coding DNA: TGTGCCAGCAGCTTGGCAGGATCCCGGAACACCGGGGAGCTGTTTTTT.

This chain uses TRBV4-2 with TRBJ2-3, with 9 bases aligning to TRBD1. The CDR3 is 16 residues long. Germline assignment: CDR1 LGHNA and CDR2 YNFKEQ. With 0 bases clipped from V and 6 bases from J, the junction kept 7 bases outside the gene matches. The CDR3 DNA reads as TGTGCCAGCAGCCAAGATTTGGGACAGGGAACCGATACGCAGTATTTT. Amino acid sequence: CASSQDLGQGTDTQYF.

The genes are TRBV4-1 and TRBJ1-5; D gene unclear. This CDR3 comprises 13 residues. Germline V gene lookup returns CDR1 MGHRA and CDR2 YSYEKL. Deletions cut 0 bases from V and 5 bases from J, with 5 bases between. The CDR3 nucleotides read TGCGCCAGCAGCCAAGATAGTTATCAGCCCCAGCATTTT. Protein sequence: CASSQDSYQPQHF.

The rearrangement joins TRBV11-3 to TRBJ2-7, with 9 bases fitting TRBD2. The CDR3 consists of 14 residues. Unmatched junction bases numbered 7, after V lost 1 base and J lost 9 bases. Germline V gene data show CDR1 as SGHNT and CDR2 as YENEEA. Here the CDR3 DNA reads TGTGCCAGCAGCTTAGGTAGCGGGGGAACAGGGCAGTACTTC. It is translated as CASSLGSGGTGQYF.

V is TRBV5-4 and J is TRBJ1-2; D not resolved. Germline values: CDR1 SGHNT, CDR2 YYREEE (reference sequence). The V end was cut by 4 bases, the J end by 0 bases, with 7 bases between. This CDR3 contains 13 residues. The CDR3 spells CASSPGANYGYTF. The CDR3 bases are TGTGCCAGCAGCCCGGGAGCTAACTATGGCTACACCTTC.

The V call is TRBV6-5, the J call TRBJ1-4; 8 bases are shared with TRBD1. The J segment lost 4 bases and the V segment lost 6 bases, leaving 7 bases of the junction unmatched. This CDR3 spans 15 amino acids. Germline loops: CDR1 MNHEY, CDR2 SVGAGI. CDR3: CASSRQGNGNEKLFF. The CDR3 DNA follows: TGTGCCAGCAGCCGACAGGGGAACGGTAATGAAAAACTGTTTTTT.

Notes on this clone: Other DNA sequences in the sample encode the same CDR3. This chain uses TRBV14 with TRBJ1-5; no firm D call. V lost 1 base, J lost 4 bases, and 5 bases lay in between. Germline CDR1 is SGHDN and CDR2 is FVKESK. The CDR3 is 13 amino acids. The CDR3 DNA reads TGTGCCAGCAGCCAAGCGGGAAATCAGCCCCAGCATTTT. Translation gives CASSQAGNQPQHF.

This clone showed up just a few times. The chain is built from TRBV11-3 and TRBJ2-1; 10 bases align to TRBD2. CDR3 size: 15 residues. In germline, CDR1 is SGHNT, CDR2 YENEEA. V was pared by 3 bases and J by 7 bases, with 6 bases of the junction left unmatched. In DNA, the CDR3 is TGTGCCAGCAGCTTCGGACTAGCGGAAGCGAATGAGCAGTTCTTC. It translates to CASSFGLAEANEQFF.

CDR3 nucleotide sequence: TGTGCCAGCAGCTATGACAGGGGTTGGTCTGGGGCCAACGTCCTGACTTTC. It is translated as CASSYDRGWSGANVLTF. This chain uses TRBV7-9 with TRBJ2-6; 8 bases align to TRBD1. Germline CDR1 SEHNR, CDR2 FQNEAQ (reference sequence). This CDR3 is built from 17 residues. J was trimmed by 1 base and V by 4 bases; bases with no gene match: 6.

The CDR3 nucleotides are TGCGCCAGCAGCCAATCACACCAACTGGGGGCGCGAGAAAAACTGTTTTTT. Translating gives CASSQSHQLGAREKLFF. The chain uses TRBV4-1 and TRBJ1-4; tentatively, D is TRBD1 (6 bases). Germline loops: CDR1 MGHRA, CDR2 YSYEKL. V dropped 2 bases and J dropped 8 bases, with 21 bases sitting between them. The CDR3 covers 17 residues.

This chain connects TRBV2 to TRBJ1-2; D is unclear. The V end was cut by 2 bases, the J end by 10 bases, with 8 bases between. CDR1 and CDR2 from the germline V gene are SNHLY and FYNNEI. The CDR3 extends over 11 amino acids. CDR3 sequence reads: CASSETSLYTF. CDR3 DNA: TGTGCCAGCAGTGAAACCAGTCTCTACACCTTC. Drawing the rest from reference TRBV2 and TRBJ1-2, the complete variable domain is EPEVTQTPSHQVTQMGQEVILRCVPISNHLYFYWYRQILGQKVEFLVSFYNNEISEKSEIFDDQFSVERPDGSNFTLKIRSTKLEDSAMYFCASSETSLYTFGSGTRLTVV.

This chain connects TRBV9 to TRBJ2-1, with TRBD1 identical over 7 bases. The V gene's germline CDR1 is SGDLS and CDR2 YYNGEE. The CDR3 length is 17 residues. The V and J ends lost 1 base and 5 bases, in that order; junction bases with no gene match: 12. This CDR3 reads CASSVSVWDRGDNEQFF. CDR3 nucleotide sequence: TGTGCCAGCAGCGTAAGTGTCTGGGACAGAGGAGACAATGAGCAGTTCTTC.

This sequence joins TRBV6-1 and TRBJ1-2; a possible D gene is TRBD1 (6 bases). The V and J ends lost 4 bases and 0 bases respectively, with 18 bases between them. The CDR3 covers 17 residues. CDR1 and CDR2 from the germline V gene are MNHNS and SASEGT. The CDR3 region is CASSGTQGNKPNYGYTF. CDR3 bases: TGTGCCAGCAGTGGGACCCAGGGGAATAAGCCTAACTATGGCTACACCTTC.

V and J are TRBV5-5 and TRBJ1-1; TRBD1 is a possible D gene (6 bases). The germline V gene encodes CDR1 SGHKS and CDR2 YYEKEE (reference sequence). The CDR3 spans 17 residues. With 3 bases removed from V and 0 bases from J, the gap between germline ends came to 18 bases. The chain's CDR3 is CASSYPITGPLNTEAFF. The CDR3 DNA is TGTGCCAGCAGCTACCCGATTACAGGGCCCTTGAACACTGAAGCTTTCTTT.

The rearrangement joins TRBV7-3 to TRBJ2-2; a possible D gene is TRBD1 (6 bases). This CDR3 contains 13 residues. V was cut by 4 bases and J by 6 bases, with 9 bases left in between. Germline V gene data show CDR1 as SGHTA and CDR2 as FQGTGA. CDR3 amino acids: CASSSGVPGELFF. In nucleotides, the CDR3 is TGTGCCAGCAGCTCAGGGGTCCCCGGGGAGCTGTTTTTT.

The CDR3 nucleotides are TGCAGCGTTGAAAAAAGTAGCTCCTACAATGAGCAGTTCTTC. Its translation is CSVEKSSSYNEQFF. This chain joins TRBV29-1 and TRBJ2-1; no clear D gene. Trimming left V 2 bases short and J 0 bases short, with 8 bases between. Per germline, CDR1 SQVTM and CDR2 ANQGSEA. This CDR3 contains 14 residues.

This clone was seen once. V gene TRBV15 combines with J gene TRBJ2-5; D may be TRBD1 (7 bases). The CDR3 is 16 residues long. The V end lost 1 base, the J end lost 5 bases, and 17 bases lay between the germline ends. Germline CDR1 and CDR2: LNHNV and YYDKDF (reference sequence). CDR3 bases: TGTGCCACCAGCAGAGGGGGCGCGACAGGGAGGGAGACCCAGTACTTC. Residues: CATSRGGATGRETQYF.

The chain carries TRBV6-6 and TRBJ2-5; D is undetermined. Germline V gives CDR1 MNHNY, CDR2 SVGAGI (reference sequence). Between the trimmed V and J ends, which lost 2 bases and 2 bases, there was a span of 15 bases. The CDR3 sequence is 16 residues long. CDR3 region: CASSYPPGWFQETQYF. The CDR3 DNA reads TGTGCCAGCAGTTACCCTCCCGGTTGGTTTCAAGAGACCCAGTACTTC.

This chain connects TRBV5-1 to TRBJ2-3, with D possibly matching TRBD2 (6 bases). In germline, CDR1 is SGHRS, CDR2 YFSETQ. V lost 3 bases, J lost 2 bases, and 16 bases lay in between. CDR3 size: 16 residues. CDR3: CASSWFGGFTTDTQYF. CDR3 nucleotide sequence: TGCGCCAGCAGCTGGTTCGGGGGATTTACCACAGATACGCAGTATTTT.

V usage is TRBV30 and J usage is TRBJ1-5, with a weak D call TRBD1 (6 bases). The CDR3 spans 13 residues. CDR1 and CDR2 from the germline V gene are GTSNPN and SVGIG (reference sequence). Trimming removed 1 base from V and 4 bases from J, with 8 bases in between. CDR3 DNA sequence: TGTGCCTGGAGTGCGGACAGAAATCAGCCCCAGCATTTT. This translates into CAWSADRNQPQHF.

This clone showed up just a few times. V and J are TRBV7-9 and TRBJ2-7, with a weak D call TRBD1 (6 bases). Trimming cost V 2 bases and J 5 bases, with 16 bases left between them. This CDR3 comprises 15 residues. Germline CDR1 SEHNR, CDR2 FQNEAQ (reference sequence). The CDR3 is CASSLWGRSSDEQYF. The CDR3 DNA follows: TGTGCCAGCAGCTTATGGGGGCGGTCGTCCGACGAGCAGTACTTC. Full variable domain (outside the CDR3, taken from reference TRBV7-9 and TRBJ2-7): DTGVSQNPRHKITKRGQNVTFRCDPISEHNRLYWYRQTLGQGPEFLTYFQNEAQLEKSRLLSDRFSAERPKGSFSTLEIQRTEQGDSAMYLCASSLWGRSSDEQYFGPGTRLTVT.

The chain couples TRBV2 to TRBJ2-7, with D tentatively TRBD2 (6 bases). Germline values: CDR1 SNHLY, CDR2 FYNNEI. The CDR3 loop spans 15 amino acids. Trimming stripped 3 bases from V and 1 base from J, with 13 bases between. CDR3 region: CASSERGTPSYEQYF. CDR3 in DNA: TGTGCCAGCAGTGAGCGCGGGACCCCATCCTACGAGCAGTACTTC. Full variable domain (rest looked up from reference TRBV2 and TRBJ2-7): EPEVTQTPSHQVTQMGQEVILRCVPISNHLYFYWYRQILGQKVEFLVSFYNNEISEKSEIFDDQFSVERPDGSNFTLKIRSTKLEDSAMYFCASSERGTPSYEQYFGPGTRLTVT.

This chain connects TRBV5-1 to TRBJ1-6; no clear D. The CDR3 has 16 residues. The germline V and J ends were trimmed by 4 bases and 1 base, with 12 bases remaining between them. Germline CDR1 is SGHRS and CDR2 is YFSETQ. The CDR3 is CASSVLSGSYNSPLHF. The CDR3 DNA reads TGCGCCAGCAGCGTTCTCAGCGGTTCCTATAATTCACCCCTCCACTTT.

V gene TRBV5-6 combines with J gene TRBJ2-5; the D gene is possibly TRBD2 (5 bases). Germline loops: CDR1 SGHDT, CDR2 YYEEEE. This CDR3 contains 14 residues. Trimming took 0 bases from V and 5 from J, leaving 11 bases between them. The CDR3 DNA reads TGTGCCAGCAGCTTGGCGACACCGGGGGAGACCCAGTACTTC. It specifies CASSLATPGETQYF.

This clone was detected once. The CDR3 loop is CAISDPGGDGNQPQHF. The CDR3 region has the DNA TGTGCCATCAGTGACCCGGGAGGGGATGGCAATCAGCCCCAGCATTTT. The V and J genes are TRBV10-3 and TRBJ1-5; D is possibly TRBD1 (5 bases). The CDR3 runs 16 residues. Germline lookup yields CDR1 ENHRY and CDR2 SYGVKD. V gave up 3 bases and J gave up 2 bases, with 14 bases separating them.

The DNA of the CDR3 is TGTGCCAGCAGCTTGACAGACTATGGCTACACCTTC. Residues: CASSLTDYGYTF. The chain is built from TRBV7-9 and TRBJ1-2; possible D gene TRBD1, 5 bases. The length of the CDR3 is 12 residues. Trimming shortened V by 3 bases and J by 3 bases, and 5 bases separated the two germline ends. Germline assignment: CDR1 SEHNR and CDR2 FQNEAQ (reference sequence).

The CDR3 DNA is TGTGCCAGCAGCTATACAGGGGGGAATCAGCCCCAGCATTTT. As protein: CASSYTGGNQPQHF. The gene calls are TRBV7-9 and TRBJ1-5; 8 nucleotides match TRBD1. V was pared by 4 bases and J by 4 bases, with 3 bases of the junction left unmatched. This CDR3 is built from 14 residues. The germline gives CDR1 SEHNR, CDR2 FQNEAQ (reference sequence).

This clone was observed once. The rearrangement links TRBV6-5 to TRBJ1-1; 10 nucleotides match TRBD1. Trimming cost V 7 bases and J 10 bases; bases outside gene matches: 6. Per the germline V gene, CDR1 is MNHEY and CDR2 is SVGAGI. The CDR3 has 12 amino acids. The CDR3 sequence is CASKGTGVRAFF. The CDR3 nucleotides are TGTGCCAGCAAAGGGACAGGGGTTCGAGCTTTCTTT.

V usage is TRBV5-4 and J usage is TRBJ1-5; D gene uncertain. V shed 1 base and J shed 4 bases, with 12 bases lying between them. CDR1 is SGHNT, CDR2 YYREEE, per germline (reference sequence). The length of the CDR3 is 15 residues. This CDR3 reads CASSLHGRGNQPQHF. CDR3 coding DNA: TGTGCCAGCAGCTTGCACGGCAGAGGAAATCAGCCCCAGCATTTT.